The 5 T cell receptor beta chains in this list originate from one sample, sequenced in a study of T cell responses to AZD1222 COVID-19 vaccine. Some clones are missing from TCRdb's copy, which holds only in-frame ones; the method was immunoSEQ multiplex PCR. The repertoire holds around 130,000 clones, with nearly 95% as singletons. The sample consisted of peripheral blood, taken on day 0 of AZD1222 vaccination. The source of these receptors is an adult in good health.

The genes are TRBV3-1 (or the pseudogene TRBV3-2) and TRBJ2-2; TRBD1 agrees at 7 bases. Germline V gives CDR1 LGHDT, CDR2 YNNKEL (reference sequence). CDR3 length: 15 residues. J was trimmed by 2 bases and V by 4 bases; bases with no gene match: 4. The CDR3 sequence is CASSLRQGNTGELFF. The CDR3, as DNA: TGTGCCAGCAGCCTAAGACAGGGCAACACCGGGGAGCTGTTTTTT.

The V and J genes are TRBV2 and TRBJ1-2; D call uncertain. The length of the CDR3 is 13 residues. Germline V gene sequence: CDR1 SNHLY, CDR2 FYNNEI. Trimming removed 4 bases from V and 0 bases from J, with 6 bases in between. CDR3 sequence reads: CASSVQANYGYTF. CDR3 DNA: TGTGCCAGCAGTGTTCAGGCTAACTATGGCTACACCTTC.

The chain uses TRBV5-1 and TRBJ2-7, with D hard to call. V lost 4 bases to trimming and J lost 1 base, with 9 bases between them. CDR1 SGHRS and CDR2 YFSETQ come from the germline V gene. The CDR3 consists of 13 residues. CDR3 coding DNA: TGCGCCAGCAGCCTAGGACGGTCCTACGAGCAGTACTTC. Translated: CASSLGRSYEQYF.

The V and J genes are TRBV3-1 (or the pseudogene TRBV3-2) and TRBJ1-5; tentatively, D is TRBD1 (5 bases). CDR3 size: 15 residues. V was shortened by 6 bases and J by 2 bases, with 14 bases between the two germline ends. From germline, CDR1 is LGHDT and CDR2 YNNKEL (reference sequence). In DNA, the CDR3 is TGTGCCAGCAGTGAGGGGCCGCTAGGCAATCAGCCCCAGCATTTT. Its protein product is CASSEGPLGNQPQHF.

V gene TRBV18 combines with J gene TRBJ1-4; TRBD1 might be the D (6 bases). Germline-derived CDR1 and CDR2 are KGHSH and LQKENI. The CDR3 runs to 15 residues. Between the trimmed V and J ends, which lost 2 bases and 11 bases, there was a span of 18 bases. CDR3 sequence (DNA): TGTGCCAGCTCACCAACCCTTAAGGGGGAGGGGAAACTGTTTTTT. It specifies CASSPTLKGEGKLFF. The full variable domain, its missing parts supplied by reference TRBV18 and TRBJ1-4, is NAGVMQNPRHLVRRRGQEARLRCSPMKGHSHVYWYRQLPEEGLKFMVYLQKENIIDESGMPKERFSAEFPKEGPSILRIQQVVRGDSAAYFCASSPTLKGEGKLFFGSGTQLSVL.